Listed below are T cell receptor beta chains from one sample, sequenced in a study of cytomegalovirus exposure and HLA in healthy donors. Produced via immunoSEQ multiplex PCR; TCRdb's table is partial and in-frame only. The sample lists 70,000 to 95,000 clones, roughly 80% occurring once. Sequenced material: PBMCs. These receptors came from a human donor in good health. The CDR3 runs from the conserved cysteine through the conserved F or W. Each record gives: V gene, D gene, clone size, J gene, CDR3 DNA, CDR3 protein. The D gene is left open where the match is weak. Clone sizes are given selectively: once, few, many, or a class where the clone is expanded.

>TRBV7-2|.|.|TRBJ1-1
TGTGCCAGCAGCCCCCAAGCTCGTAGCGGGAACACTGAAGCTTTCTTT
CASSPQARSGNTEAFF
>TRBV30|TRBD1|.|TRBJ2-3
TGTGCCTGGAGCGGACAGGTGGGGTTCTCGCAGTATTTT
CAWSGQVGFSQYF
>TRBV13|TRBD2|.|TRBJ2-7
TGTGCCAGCAGCCGCGGGGGGCACTACGAGCAGTACTTC
CASSRGGHYEQYF
>TRBV11-3|.|once|TRBJ1-3
TGTGCCAGCAGCGTGACAAGCGGAAACACCATATATTTT
CASSVTSGNTIYF
>TRBV6-5|.|.|TRBJ1-2
TGTGCCAGCAGCTTTACACAGGGCAGCTATGGCTACACCTTC
CASSFTQGSYGYTF
>TRBV5-1|.|.|TRBJ1-6
TGCGCCAGCAGGGCTCAATATAATTCACCCCTCCACTTT
CASRAQYNSPLHF
>TRBV5-1|TRBD1|few|TRBJ1-1
TGCGCCAGCAGCTTGGACTTGGGACAGAGGCCTAAGAACACTGAAGCTTTCTTT
CASSLDLGQRPKNTEAFF
>TRBV9|TRBD1|.|TRBJ1-3
TGTGCCAGCAACGACGGGACAGGGGGCACTGGAAACACCATATATTTT
CASNDGTGGTGNTIYF
>TRBV9|TRBD2|.|TRBJ2-3
TGTGCCAGCAGCGTAGGGGGACTAGGTTCCTCAGATACGCAGTATTTT
CASSVGGLGSSDTQYF
>TRBV13|TRBD2|once|TRBJ2-5
TGTGCCAGCAGCTATAGCGGGGGCCACCAAGAGACCCAGTACTTC
CASSYSGGHQETQYF
>TRBV4-2|.|few|TRBJ1-4
TGTGCCAGCAGCCTCGGACAGTTTCCAACTAATGAAAAACTGTTTTTT
CASSLGQFPTNEKLFF
>TRBV18|.|.|TRBJ1-4
TGTGCCAGCTCGATGGACAGCCGAGATGAAAAACTGTTTTTT
CASSMDSRDEKLFF